One sample yielded the 19 T cell receptor beta chains listed below, sequenced in a study of PD-L1 blockade in urothelial cancer. Stated time point: pretreatment peripheral blood. The method was immunoSEQ multiplex PCR; TCRdb's version includes in-frame clones alone and lacks a portion of them. The data contain approximately 70,000 clones, less than 90% of them singletons. The material was PBMCs, obtained around atezolizumab (anti-PD-L1) treatment. Receptor source: a woman aged 65 to 85 with urothelial cancer.

The chain couples TRBV2 to TRBJ1-5; D not certain. This CDR3 contains 16 residues. Germline loops: CDR1 SNHLY, CDR2 FYNNEI. Trimming removed 5 bases at V and 6 bases at J, with 20 bases between. The CDR3 sequence: CASSREDYQVPQPQHF. The CDR3 region has the DNA TGTGCCAGCAGTCGTGAGGACTACCAGGTACCTCAGCCCCAGCATTTT. Supplemented by reference TRBV2 and TRBJ1-5, the full variable domain reads EPEVTQTPSHQVTQMGQEVILRCVPISNHLYFYWYRQILGQKVEFLVSFYNNEISEKSEIFDDQFSVERPDGSNFTLKIRSTKLEDSAMYFCASSREDYQVPQPQHFGDGTRLSIL.

The genes are TRBV19 and TRBJ1-5; a possible D gene is TRBD1 (5 bases). The CDR3 totals 17 residues. Germline V gene lookup returns CDR1 LNHDA and CDR2 SQIVND (reference sequence). The V end was cut by 0 bases, the J end by 1 base, with 13 bases between. CDR3 residues: CASSIDPPGLSNQPQHF. DNA of the CDR3: TGTGCCAGTAGTATAGACCCCCCAGGGTTGAGCAATCAGCCCCAGCATTTT.

V usage is TRBV9 and J usage is TRBJ2-7; 8 bases map to TRBD1. V shed 0 bases and J 4 bases; nucleotides not matched to a gene: 6. The germline V gene has CDR1 SGDLS and CDR2 YYNGEE. CDR3 length: 15 amino acids. CDR3 sequence (DNA): TGTGCCAGCAGCGTAGCTACAGGACAGGGATACGAGCAGTACTTC. Its translation: CASSVATGQGYEQYF.

This sequence joins TRBV5-5 and TRBJ2-5; 12 positions agree with TRBD2. The germline V gene encodes CDR1 SGHKS and CDR2 YYEKEE (reference sequence). The CDR3 is 15 amino acids. The V and J ends lost 10 bases and 3 bases, in that order; junction bases with no gene match: 10. CDR3 protein: CAGGLAGMGKETQYF. In DNA, the CDR3 is TGTGCCGGGGGACTAGCGGGTATGGGCAAAGAGACCCAGTACTTC. Filled out from reference TRBV5-5 and TRBJ2-5, the complete variable domain reads DAGVTQSPTHLIKTRGQQVTLRCSPISGHKSVSWYQQVLGQGPQFIFQYYEKEERGRGNFPDRFSARQFPNYSSELNVNALLLGDSALYLCAGGLAGMGKETQYFGPGTRLLVL.

The chain recombines TRBV5-1 with TRBJ2-7, with 9 positions matching TRBD1. The CDR3 is made up of 16 amino acids. Trimming took 4 bases from V and 1 from J; bases not matched to a gene: 9. Per the germline V gene, CDR1 is SGHRS and CDR2 is YFSETQ. CDR3 nucleotide sequence: TGCGCCAGCAGCAGTACAGGGGGCGTACCGTCCTACGAGCAGTACTTC. Amino acids: CASSSTGGVPSYEQYF.

This clone has only one observation. J is TRBJ2-7 and V is TRBV28; 8 bases line up with TRBD1. This CDR3 is 15 amino acids long. Trimming took 6 bases from V and 0 from J; bases not matched to a gene: 7. Germline CDR1 reads MDHEN; CDR2 reads SYDVKM. CDR3: CASSQAGTGSYEQYF. The DNA of the CDR3 is TGTGCCAGCAGCCAGGCGGGGACAGGCTCCTACGAGCAGTACTTC.

V gene TRBV7-9 combines with J gene TRBJ2-1; 9 bases are shared with TRBD2. CDR1 is SEHNR and CDR2 is FQNEAQ in the germline V gene (reference sequence). The CDR3 runs to 17 residues. Losses at the gene ends were 0 bases for V and 0 bases for J; bases not matched to a gene: 3. DNA of the CDR3: TGTGCCAGCAGCTTAGCATCGCGGGGGGGCTCCTACAATGAGCAGTTCTTC. Translating gives CASSLASRGGSYNEQFF.

The chain couples TRBV7-3 to TRBJ1-2; D uncertain. V lost 1 base and J lost 6, with 15 bases in between. This CDR3 has 15 residues. CDR1 and CDR2 (germline): SGHTA, FQGTGA. The DNA of the CDR3 is TGTGCCAGCAGCTTAAATTCCGGGGAATCAAATGGCTACACCTTC. Amino acid sequence: CASSLNSGESNGYTF. The full variable domain, its missing parts supplied by reference TRBV7-3 and TRBJ1-2, is GAGVSQTPSNKVTEKGKYVELRCDPISGHTALYWYRQSLGQGPEFLIYFQGTGAADDSGLPNDRFFAVRPEGSVSTLKIQRTERGDSAVYLCASSLNSGESNGYTFGSGTRLTVV.

This clone was counted between two and nine times. The rearrangement links TRBV5-5 to TRBJ1-6; 7 positions match TRBD1. Trimming removed 7 bases from V and 10 bases from J; junction bases left unmatched: 14. The length of the CDR3 is 15 residues. Germline values: CDR1 SGHKS, CDR2 YYEKEE (reference sequence). The CDR3 loop reads CASGLFGTEDSPLHF. CDR3 sequence (DNA): TGTGCCAGCGGACTTTTTGGGACAGAGGACTCACCCCTCCACTTT.

This clone was seen at least ten times. The chain links TRBV19 to TRBJ1-5; TRBD1 is a possible D gene (5 bases). Germline-derived CDR1 and CDR2 are LNHDA and SQIVND (reference sequence). CDR3 length: 13 residues. Trimming took off 3 bases at V and 4 bases at J, with 7 bases between the two ends. CDR3 region: CASSMAGNQPQHF. CDR3 nucleotides: TGTGCCAGTAGTATGGCAGGGAATCAGCCCCAGCATTTT. Supplemented by reference TRBV19 and TRBJ1-5, the full variable domain reads DGGITQSPKYLFRKEGQNVTLSCEQNLNHDAMYWYRQDPGQGLRLIYYSQIVNDFQKGDIAEGYSVSREKKESFPLTVTSAQKNPTAFYLCASSMAGNQPQHFGDGTRLSIL.

V gene TRBV29-1 combines with J gene TRBJ1-1; 9 nucleotides agree with TRBD1. Trimming cost V 1 base and J 8 bases; bases outside gene matches: 5. Germline CDR1 reads SQVTM; CDR2 reads ANQGSEA. The CDR3 is 13 amino acids. CDR3 sequence: CSVEVTGGAEAFF. The DNA of the CDR3 is TGCAGCGTTGAAGTAACAGGGGGCGCGGAAGCTTTCTTT.

The rearrangement links TRBV10-2 to TRBJ1-3, with D possibly being TRBD1 (5 bases). The CDR3 has 15 residues. Germline loops: CDR1 WSHSY, CDR2 SAAADI. V shed 5 bases and J shed 4 bases, with 15 bases lying between them. The CDR3 sequence: CASSPTGVEGNTIYF. In DNA, the CDR3 is TGCGCCAGCAGTCCCACGGGGGTCGAAGGAAACACCATATATTTT.

V is TRBV9 and J is TRBJ2-1, with a tentative D call TRBD2 (7 bases). The CDR3 length is 16 residues. The V and J ends lost 3 bases and 0 bases respectively, with 13 bases between them. CDR1 is SGDLS and CDR2 is YYNGEE in the germline V gene. Here the CDR3 reads CASSGKGGASYNEQFF. CDR3 nucleotides: TGTGCCAGCAGCGGGAAAGGGGGGGCCTCCTACAATGAGCAGTTCTTC.

The rearrangement uses TRBV25-1 and TRBJ1-1; D not resolved. The CDR3 runs to 14 residues. V lost 1 base and J lost 0, with 6 bases in between. Germline loops: CDR1 MGHDK, CDR2 SYGVNS. CDR3 DNA: TGTGCCAGCAGTGAATCCCGGTTGAACACTGAAGCTTTCTTT. Its protein product is CASSESRLNTEAFF.

The chain uses TRBV5-1 and TRBJ2-1; TRBD1 aligns across 8 bases. This CDR3 is built from 13 residues. Looked up from germline, CDR1 is SGHRS and CDR2 is YFSETQ. The ends lost 6 bases at V and 8 bases at J; junction bases unmatched: 7. CDR3 loop: CASTGQASDEQFF. CDR3 DNA sequence: TGCGCCAGCACGGGACAGGCTAGCGATGAGCAGTTCTTC. The complete variable domain, with remaining parts taken from reference TRBV5-1 and TRBJ2-1, reads KAGVTQTPRYLIKTRGQQVTLSCSPISGHRSVSWYQQTPGQGLQFLFEYFSETQRNKGNFPGRFSGRQFSNSRSEMNVSTLELGDSALYLCASTGQASDEQFFGPGTRLTVL.

The rearrangement links TRBV6-4 to TRBJ2-2, with 11 bases identical to TRBD2. This CDR3 spans 18 amino acids. CDR1 is MRHNA, CDR2 SNTAGT, per germline. With V trimmed by 0 bases and J by 2 bases, 5 bases remained unmatched. CDR3 residues: CASSDSTSGTLNTGELFF. CDR3 nucleotide sequence: TGTGCCAGCAGTGACTCGACTAGCGGGACGTTAAACACCGGGGAGCTGTTTTTT.

V gene TRBV9 combines with J gene TRBJ1-1, with D maybe TRBD1 (6 bases). This CDR3 is 15 amino acids long. Trimming took 1 base from V and 8 from J, leaving 18 bases between them. Germline loops: CDR1 SGDLS, CDR2 YYNGEE. In DNA form, the CDR3 reads TGTGCCAGCAGCGTATCTGCCAGCCGACAGGCGGAAGCTTTCTTT. Translating it yields CASSVSASRQAEAFF. Full variable domain (outside the CDR3, taken from reference TRBV9 and TRBJ1-1): DSGVTQTPKHLITATGQRVTLRCSPRSGDLSVYWYQQSLDQGLQFLIQYYNGEERAKGNILERFSAQQFPDLHSELNLSSLELGDSALYFCASSVSASRQAEAFFGQGTRLTVV.

The chain couples TRBV30 to TRBJ2-7; 8 bases agree with TRBD2. Germline V gene data show CDR1 as GTSNPN and CDR2 as SVGIG (reference sequence). V lost 2 bases to trimming and J lost 2 bases; unmatched junction nucleotides: 2. The CDR3 is 13 amino acids. DNA of the CDR3: TGTGCCTGGAGTAGCGGGAGACCCTACGAGCAGTACTTC. It encodes CAWSSGRPYEQYF.

The genes are TRBV19 and TRBJ2-1, with 11 bases aligning to TRBD2. The CDR3 has 13 residues. Trimming took 9 bases from V and 8 from J; bases not matched to a gene: 6. Per germline, CDR1 LNHDA and CDR2 SQIVND (reference sequence). The CDR3 coding sequence is TGTGCCAGCAGACTAGCGGGACGACATGAGCAGTTCTTC. Translated, it gives CASRLAGRHEQFF.